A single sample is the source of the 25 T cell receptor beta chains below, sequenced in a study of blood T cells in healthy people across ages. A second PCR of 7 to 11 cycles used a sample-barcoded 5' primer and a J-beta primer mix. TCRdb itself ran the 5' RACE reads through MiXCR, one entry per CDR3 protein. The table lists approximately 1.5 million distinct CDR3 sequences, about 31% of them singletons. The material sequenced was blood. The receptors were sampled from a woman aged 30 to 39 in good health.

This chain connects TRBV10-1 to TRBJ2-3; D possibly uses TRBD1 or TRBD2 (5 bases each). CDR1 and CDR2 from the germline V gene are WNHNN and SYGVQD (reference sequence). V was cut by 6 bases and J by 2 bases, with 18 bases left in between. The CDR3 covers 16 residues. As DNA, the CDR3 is TGCGCCAGCAGGAACACCGTTGGTGGGACCACAGATACGCAGTATTTT. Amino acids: CASRNTVGGTTDTQYF.

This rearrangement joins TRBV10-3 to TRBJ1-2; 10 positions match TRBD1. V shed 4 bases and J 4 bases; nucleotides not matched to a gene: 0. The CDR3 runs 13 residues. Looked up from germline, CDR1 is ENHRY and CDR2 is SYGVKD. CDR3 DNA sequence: TGTGCCATCAGTGGGGACAGGGGCTATGGCTACACCTTC. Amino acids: CAISGDRGYGYTF.

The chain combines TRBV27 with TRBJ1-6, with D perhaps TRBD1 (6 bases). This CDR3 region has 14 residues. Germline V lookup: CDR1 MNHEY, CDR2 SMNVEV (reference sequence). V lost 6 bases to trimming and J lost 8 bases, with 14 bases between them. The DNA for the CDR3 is TGTGCCAGCAGCCACAGGGTTTCGGATTCACCCCTCCACTTT. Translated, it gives CASSHRVSDSPLHF.

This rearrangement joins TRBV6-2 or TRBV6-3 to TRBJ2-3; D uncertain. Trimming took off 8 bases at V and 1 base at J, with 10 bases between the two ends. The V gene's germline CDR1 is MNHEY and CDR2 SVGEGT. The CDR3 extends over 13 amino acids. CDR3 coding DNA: TGTGCCAGCTGCCAGCGCCGCACAGATACGCAGTATTTT. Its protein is CASCQRRTDTQYF.

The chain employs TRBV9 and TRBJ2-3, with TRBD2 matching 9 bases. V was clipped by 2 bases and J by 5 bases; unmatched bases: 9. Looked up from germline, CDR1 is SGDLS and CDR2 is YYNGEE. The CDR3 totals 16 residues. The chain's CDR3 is CASSVRGGLVGDTQYF. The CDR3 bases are TGTGCCAGCAGCGTGCGGGGGGGCCTCGTGGGAGATACGCAGTATTTT.

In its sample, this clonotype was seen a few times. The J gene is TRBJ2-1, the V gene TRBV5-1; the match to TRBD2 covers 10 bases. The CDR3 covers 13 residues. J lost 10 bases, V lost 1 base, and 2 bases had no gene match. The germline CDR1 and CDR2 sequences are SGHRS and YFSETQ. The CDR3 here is CASSLSSGREQFF. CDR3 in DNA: TGCGCCAGCAGCTTGAGTAGCGGGAGGGAGCAGTTCTTC.

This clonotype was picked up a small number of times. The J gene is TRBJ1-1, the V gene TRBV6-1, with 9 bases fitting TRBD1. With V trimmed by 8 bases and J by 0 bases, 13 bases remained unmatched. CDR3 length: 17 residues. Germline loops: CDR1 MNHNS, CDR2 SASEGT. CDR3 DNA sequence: TGTGCCAGCCCCAACCCATGGACAGGGGCAATGAACACTGAAGCTTTCTTT. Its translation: CASPNPWTGAMNTEAFF.

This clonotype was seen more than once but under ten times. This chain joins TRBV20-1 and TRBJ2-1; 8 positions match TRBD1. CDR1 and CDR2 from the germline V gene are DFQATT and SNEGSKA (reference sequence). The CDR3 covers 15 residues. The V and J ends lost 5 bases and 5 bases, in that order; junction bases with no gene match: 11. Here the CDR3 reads CSADSGQGLDNEQFF. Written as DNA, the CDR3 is TGCAGTGCTGATAGCGGACAGGGCCTGGACAATGAGCAGTTCTTC.

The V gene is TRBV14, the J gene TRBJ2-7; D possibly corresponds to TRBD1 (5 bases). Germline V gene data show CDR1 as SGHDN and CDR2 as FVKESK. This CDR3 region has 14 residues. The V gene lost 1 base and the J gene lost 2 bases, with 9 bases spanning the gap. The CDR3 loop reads CASSQAQVPYEQYF. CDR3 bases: TGTGCCAGCAGCCAAGCACAGGTCCCCTACGAGCAGTACTTC.

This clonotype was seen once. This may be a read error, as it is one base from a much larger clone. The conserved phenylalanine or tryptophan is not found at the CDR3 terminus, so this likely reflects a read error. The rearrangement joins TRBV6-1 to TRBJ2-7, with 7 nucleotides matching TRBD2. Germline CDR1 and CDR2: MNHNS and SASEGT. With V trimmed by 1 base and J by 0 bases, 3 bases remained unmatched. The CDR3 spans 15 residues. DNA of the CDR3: TGTGCCAGCAGTGAAGGGCGGGGGAGCTCCTACGAGCAGTACTTA. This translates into CASSEGRGSSYEQYL.

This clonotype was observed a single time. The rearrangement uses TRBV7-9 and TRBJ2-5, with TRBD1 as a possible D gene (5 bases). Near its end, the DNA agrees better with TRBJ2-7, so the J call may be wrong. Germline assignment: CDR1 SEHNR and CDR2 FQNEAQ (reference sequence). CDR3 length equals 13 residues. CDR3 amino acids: CASNVLGDYEQYF. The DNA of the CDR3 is TGTGCCAGCAACGTCTTAGGGGACTACGAGCAGTACTTC.

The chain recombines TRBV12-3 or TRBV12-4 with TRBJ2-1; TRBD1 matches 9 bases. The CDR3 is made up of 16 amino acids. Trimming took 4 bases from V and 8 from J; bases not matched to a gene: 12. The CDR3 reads CASSSDGTGILDEQFF. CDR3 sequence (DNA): TGTGCCAGCAGTTCCGATGGGACAGGGATATTGGATGAGCAGTTCTTC.

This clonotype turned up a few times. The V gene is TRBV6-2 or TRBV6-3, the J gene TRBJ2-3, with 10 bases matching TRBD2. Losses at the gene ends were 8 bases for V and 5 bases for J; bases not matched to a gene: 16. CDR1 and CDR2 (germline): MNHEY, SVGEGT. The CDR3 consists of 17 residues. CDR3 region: CASAGPGSGGARDTQYF. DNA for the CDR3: TGTGCCAGCGCTGGCCCCGGGAGCGGGGGGGCTAGAGATACGCAGTATTTT.

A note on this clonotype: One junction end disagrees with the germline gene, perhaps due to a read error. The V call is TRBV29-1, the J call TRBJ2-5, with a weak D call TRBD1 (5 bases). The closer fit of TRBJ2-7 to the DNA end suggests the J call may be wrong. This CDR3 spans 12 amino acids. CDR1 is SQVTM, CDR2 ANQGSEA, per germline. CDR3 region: CNVMTVTYEQYF. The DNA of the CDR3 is TGCAACGTTATGACAGTAACCTACGAGCAGTACTTC.

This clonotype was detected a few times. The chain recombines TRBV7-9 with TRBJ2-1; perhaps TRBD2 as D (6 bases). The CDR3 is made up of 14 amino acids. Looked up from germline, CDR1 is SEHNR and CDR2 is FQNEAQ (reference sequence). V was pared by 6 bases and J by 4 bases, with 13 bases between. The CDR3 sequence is CASRHTGTYNEQFF. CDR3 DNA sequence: TGTGCCAGCAGACACACGGGGACTTACAATGAGCAGTTCTTC.

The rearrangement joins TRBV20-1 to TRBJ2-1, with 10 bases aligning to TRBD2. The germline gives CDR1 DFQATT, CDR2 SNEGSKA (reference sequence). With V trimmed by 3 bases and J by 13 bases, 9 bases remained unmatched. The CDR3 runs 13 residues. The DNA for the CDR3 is TGCAGTGCTAGTGGACTAGCGGTTGGGACCCAGTTCTTC. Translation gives CSASGLAVGTQFF.

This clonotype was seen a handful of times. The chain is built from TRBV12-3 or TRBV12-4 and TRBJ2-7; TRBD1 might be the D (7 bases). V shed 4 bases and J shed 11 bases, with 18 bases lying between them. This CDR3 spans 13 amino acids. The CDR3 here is CASSSGLRGMKYF. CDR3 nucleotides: TGTGCCAGCAGTTCGGGACTCAGGGGGATGAAGTACTTC.

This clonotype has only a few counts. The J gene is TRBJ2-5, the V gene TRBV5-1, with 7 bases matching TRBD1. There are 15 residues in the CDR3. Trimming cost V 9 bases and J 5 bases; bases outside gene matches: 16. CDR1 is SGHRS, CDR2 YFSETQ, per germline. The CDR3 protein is CATNPGGQIGETQYF. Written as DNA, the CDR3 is TGCGCCACCAATCCAGGGGGTCAAATAGGGGAGACCCAGTACTTC.

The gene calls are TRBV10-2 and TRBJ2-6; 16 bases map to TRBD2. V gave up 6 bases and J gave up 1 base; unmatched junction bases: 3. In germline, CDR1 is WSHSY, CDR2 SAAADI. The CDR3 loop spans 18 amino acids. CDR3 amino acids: CASRPGLAGGSGANVLTF. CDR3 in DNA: TGCGCCAGCAGACCGGGACTAGCGGGGGGGTCTGGGGCCAACGTCCTGACTTTC.

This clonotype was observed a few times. CDR3 sequence reads: CSAKQGYEQYF. The CDR3 DNA reads as TGCAGTGCCAAACAGGGTTACGAGCAGTACTTC. J is TRBJ2-7 and V is TRBV20-1, with D possibly TRBD1 on 6 matching bases. Germline lookup yields CDR1 DFQATT and CDR2 SNEGSKA (reference sequence). Trimming cost V 6 bases and J 4 bases, with 10 bases left between them. CDR3 length: 11 amino acids.

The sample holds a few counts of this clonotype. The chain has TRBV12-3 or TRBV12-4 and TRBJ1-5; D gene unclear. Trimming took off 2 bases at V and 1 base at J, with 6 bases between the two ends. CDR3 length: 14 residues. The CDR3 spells CASSLRESNQPQHF. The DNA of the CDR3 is TGTGCCAGCAGTTTAAGGGAAAGCAATCAGCCCCAGCATTTT.

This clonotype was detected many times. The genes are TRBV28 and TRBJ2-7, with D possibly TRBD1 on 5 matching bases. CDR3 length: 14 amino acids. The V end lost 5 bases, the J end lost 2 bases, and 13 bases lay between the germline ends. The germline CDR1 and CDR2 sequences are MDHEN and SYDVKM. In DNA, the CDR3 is TGTGCCAGCAGTCAACCGGACAAGACCTACGAGCAGTACTTC. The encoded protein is CASSQPDKTYEQYF.

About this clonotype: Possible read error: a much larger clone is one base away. The CDR3 DNA follows: TGTGCCAGCAGCTTAGGATACCTATACGAGCAGTACTTC. Its protein product is CASSLGYLYEQYF. This chain connects TRBV7-2 to TRBJ2-7; D is uncertain. This CDR3 region has 13 residues. CDR1 and CDR2 from the germline V gene are SGHTA and FQGNSA. V dropped 1 base and J dropped 4 bases, with 8 bases sitting between them.

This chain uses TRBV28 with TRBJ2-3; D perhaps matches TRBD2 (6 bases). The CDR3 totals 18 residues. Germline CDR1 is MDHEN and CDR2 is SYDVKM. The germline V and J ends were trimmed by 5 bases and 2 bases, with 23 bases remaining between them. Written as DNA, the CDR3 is TGTGCCAGCAGTCCCCCGGGACCTGGAGGGAAGATCACAGATACGCAGTATTTT. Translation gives CASSPPGPGGKITDTQYF.

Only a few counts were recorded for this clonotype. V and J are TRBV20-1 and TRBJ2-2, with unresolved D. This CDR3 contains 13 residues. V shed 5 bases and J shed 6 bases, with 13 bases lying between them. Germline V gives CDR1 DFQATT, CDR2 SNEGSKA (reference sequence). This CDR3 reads CSAQLTGSGELFF. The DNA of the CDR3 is TGCAGTGCTCAGCTGACTGGCTCCGGGGAGCTGTTTTTT.